This TCR beta chain is from a study of PD-L1 blockade in urothelial cancer. Background on the study: The number of prior chemotherapy regimens per patient was 0 to 3. T cells were recovered from blood samples at a median of roughly 150,000. Study-wide results and limits: Blood TCR clonality below the median before treatment was a predictor of better survival.

Germline V gene data show CDR1 as MNHEY and CDR2 as SMNVEV (reference sequence). The CDR3 has 15 residues. Unmatched junction bases numbered 7, after V lost 2 bases and J lost 5 bases. TCRdb's copy holds only in-frame clones and misses some; the assay was immunoSEQ multiplex PCR. The table lists roughly 50,000 clones, roughly nine tenths of them singletons, with approximately 14% in the top ten. Time point described: pretreatment peripheral blood. A word on this clone: Its target is unknown.

The rearrangement links TRBV27 to TRBJ2-5; 8 nucleotides align to TRBD2. The sequences come from PBMCs, collected around atezolizumab (anti-PD-L1) treatment. The TCR originated in a woman aged 55-69 years with urothelial cancer. The CDR3 region is CASSLAGLGRETQYF. DNA of the CDR3: TGTGCCAGCAGTTTAGCGGGACTAGGGAGGGAGACCCAGTACTTC.